These 16 T cell receptor beta chains came from one sample sequenced in a study of blood T cells in healthy people across ages. A J-beta primer mix and a sample-barcoded 5' primer were used in a second PCR of about 7 to 12 cycles. One entry per CDR3 protein results from TCRdb running MiXCR on the 5' RACE reads. The sample gives about 1,500,000 distinct CDR3 sequences, 28% of which show up once; about 8% is in the top ten. The sample consisted of blood. These receptors were taken from a woman aged 25 to 39 in good health.

CDR3 region: CASSQASSDTQYF. The CDR3 DNA reads as TGTGCCAGCAGTCAAGCGAGCTCAGATACGCAGTATTTT. The chain is built from TRBV12-3 or TRBV12-4 and TRBJ2-3; D ambiguous. Trimming pared 5 bases from V and 4 bases from J, leaving 10 bases between. This CDR3 is built from 13 residues.

This clonotype was recorded a few times. The V call is TRBV5-6, the J call TRBJ1-3; D uncertain. CDR1 and CDR2 from the germline V gene are SGHDT and YYEEEE. The CDR3 runs 15 residues. V was shortened by 1 base and J by 0 bases, with 8 bases between the two germline ends. Here the CDR3 DNA reads TGTGCCAGCAGCTTGCAAAGGCTCTCTGGAAACACCATATATTTT. As protein: CASSLQRLSGNTIYF.

As to this clonotype: One end of the junction fails to match germline, which may point to a read error. The chain links TRBV4-1 to TRBJ2-7; 9 nucleotides agree with TRBD1. Germline-derived CDR1 and CDR2 are MGHRA and YSYEKL. The CDR3 length is 16 residues. CDR3 residues: CAGSQDSGQGLYEQYF. The CDR3 DNA sequence: TGCGCCGGCAGCCAAGATTCGGGACAGGGACTCTACGAGCAGTACTTC.

The chain combines TRBV10-3 with TRBJ1-5; perhaps TRBD1 as D (6 bases). From germline, CDR1 is ENHRY and CDR2 SYGVKD. V lost 0 bases, J lost 1 base, and 16 bases lay in between. The CDR3 has 18 residues. The CDR3 nucleotides are TGTGCCATCAGTGAGTCGACCGTGCCAGGACAGAGCAATCAGCCCCAGCATTTT. Its protein product is CAISESTVPGQSNQPQHF.

This clonotype came up many times. The DNA of the CDR3 is TGTGCCAGCGGATCCTTGAGGCCAGAGACCCAGTACTTC. The encoded protein is CASGSLRPETQYF. The chain couples TRBV12-3 or TRBV12-4 to TRBJ2-7; unclear D gene. With the DNA end fitting TRBJ2-5 better, the J assignment may be wrong. The CDR3 contains 13 residues.

The V and J genes are TRBV12-5 and TRBJ2-7; D remains ambiguous. Deletions cut 7 bases from V and 0 bases from J, with 16 bases between. The germline gives CDR1 LGHNT, CDR2 FRNRAP. CDR3 length equals 15 residues. Written as DNA, the CDR3 is TGTGCTAGTGCCCCAGCGCCTGGAAGCTCCTACGAGCAGTACTTC. Translation: CASAPAPGSSYEQYF.

The rearrangement links TRBV6-5 to TRBJ2-3; tentatively, D is TRBD2 (6 bases). The CDR3 has 16 residues. The V end was cut by 6 bases, the J end by 1 base, with 17 bases between. The germline V gene has CDR1 MNHEY and CDR2 SVGAGI. In DNA form, the CDR3 reads TGTGCCAGCAGGCAAACAGCGGGTATCGGCACAGATACGCAGTATTTT. This translates into CASRQTAGIGTDTQYF.

The V gene is TRBV12-5, the J gene TRBJ2-7; D not resolved. The CDR3 loop spans 12 amino acids. Germline CDR1 LGHNT, CDR2 FRNRAP. V lost 6 bases, J lost 3 bases, and 9 bases lay in between. CDR3 protein: CASGPFLYEQYF. CDR3 nucleotides: TGTGCTAGTGGCCCCTTCCTCTACGAGCAGTACTTC. The full variable domain, with the rest looked up from reference TRBV12-5 and TRBJ2-7, is DARVTQTPRHKVTEMGQEVTMRCQPILGHNTVFWYRQTMMQGLELLAYFRNRAPLDDSGMPKDRFSAEMPDATLATLKIQPSEPRDSAVYFCASGPFLYEQYFGPGTRLTVT.

The J gene is TRBJ1-6, the V gene TRBV27; D is ambiguous. The CDR3 consists of 15 residues. Germline CDR1 reads MNHEY; CDR2 reads SMNVEV (reference sequence). V lost 3 bases and J 4 bases, leaving 10 bases between the germline ends. CDR3 DNA sequence: TGTGCCAGCAGTTTCGTGGCGTCTTATAATTCACCCCTCCACTTT. As protein: CASSFVASYNSPLHF.

This clonotype occurred a few times. The chain is built from TRBV27 and TRBJ1-2; the D gene is possibly TRBD1 (5 bases). Germline assignment: CDR1 MNHEY and CDR2 SMNVEV (reference sequence). Trimming left V 2 bases short and J 8 bases short, with 15 bases between. The CDR3 is 14 residues long. Here the CDR3 reads CASSLGDSGYGYTF. CDR3 DNA sequence: TGTGCCAGCAGTTTAGGGGACTCGGGTTACGGCTACACCTTC.

This clonotype was seen ten or more times. This sequence joins TRBV20-1 and TRBJ1-2; 7 bases match TRBD1. The CDR3 extends over 13 amino acids. Germline lookup yields CDR1 DFQATT and CDR2 SNEGSKA (reference sequence). Trimming removed 6 bases from V and 5 bases from J; junction bases left unmatched: 9. The CDR3 loop reads CSADQGGAYGYTF. The CDR3 DNA sequence: TGCAGTGCAGACCAGGGGGGCGCATATGGCTACACCTTC.

The rearrangement joins TRBV2 to TRBJ2-7, with no clear D. V was cut by 2 bases and J by 0 bases, with 5 bases left in between. CDR3 length: 13 amino acids. Germline V gene lookup returns CDR1 SNHLY and CDR2 FYNNEI. The DNA of the CDR3 is TGTGCCAGCAGTGAACTAACCTCCTACGAGCAGTACTTC. Translated, it gives CASSELTSYEQYF.

The table lists this clonotype with a count of one. J is TRBJ2-1 and V is TRBV13, with 9 bases matching TRBD2. This CDR3 has 18 residues. The V segment lost 2 bases and the J segment 8 bases; nucleotides outside the gene matches: 16. Germline V gene sequence: CDR1 PRHDT, CDR2 FYEKMQ (reference sequence). CDR3 bases: TGTGCCAGCAGCTTAACGGTCCCCCTGCGGGGGGGCCGGGATGAGCAGTTCTTC. Protein: CASSLTVPLRGGRDEQFF.

This clonotype appeared many times. CDR3 nucleotide sequence: TGTGCCAGCAGCCTAGACTGGGGGCGCGAAAGGGAGACCCAGTACTTC. Residues: CASSLDWGRERETQYF. The J gene is TRBJ2-5, the V gene TRBV7-2, with a possible D match to TRBD1 (6 bases). Germline V lookup: CDR1 SGHTA, CDR2 FQGNSA. CDR3 size: 16 residues. Trimming took off 5 bases at V and 5 bases at J, with 21 bases between the two ends.

This rearrangement joins TRBV18 to TRBJ1-2; no firm D call. CDR1 KGHSH and CDR2 LQKENI come from the germline V gene. The CDR3 spans 14 residues. V was shortened by 2 bases and J by 0 bases, with 7 bases between the two germline ends. The CDR3 coding sequence is TGTGCCAGCTCACCAGCGGAGTCTAACTATGGCTACACCTTC. It encodes CASSPAESNYGYTF.

This chain connects TRBV7-2 to TRBJ1-1, with unresolved D. Trimming removed 6 bases at V and 4 bases at J, with 12 bases between. The CDR3 extends over 13 amino acids. Germline loops: CDR1 SGHTA, CDR2 FQGNSA. DNA of the CDR3: TGTGCCAGCAGTCGACCGTTTAGCACTGAAGCTTTCTTT. It yields the protein CASSRPFSTEAFF.